A selection of T cell receptor beta chains follows, all from one sample in a study of shared clonotypes between healthy human individuals. TCRdb keeps only in-frame clones here, not all; method: immunoSEQ multiplex PCR. This sample has 2 million to 2.5 million clones, with approximately 90% found just once. Specimen: naive CD4+ T cells from PBMCs. Receptors were obtained from a young man in good health. Some clones in this sample may be carry-over from other donors' samples. CDR3s include the opening cysteine and the closing phenylalanine or tryptophan. Each record gives: J gene, D gene, CDR3 length, V gene, clone size, CDR3 DNA, CDR3 protein. A D gene is named only where the DNA matches it firmly. A row's size may be missing; if present it is once, few, many or a size class.

>TRBJ1-1|NA|15|TRBV18|NA
TGTGCCAGCTCACCTCCCGGGAGTATGAACACTGAAGCTTTCTTT
CASSPPGSMNTEAFF
>TRBJ2-7|NA|13|TRBV18|few
TGTGCCAGCTCACCACCGAGCAGCCTCGAGCAGTACTTC
CASSPPSSLEQYF
>TRBJ2-7|NA|16|TRBV4-2|NA
TGTGCCAGCAGCCAAGGTCTGCAGGGATTCGCCTACGAGCAGTACTTC
CASSQGLQGFAYEQYF
>TRBJ1-2|NA|15|TRBV28|once
TGTGCCAGCAGTTTGCCGACATTGACTAACTATGGCTACACCTTC
CASSLPTLTNYGYTF
>TRBJ2-7|NA|14|TRBV11-3|NA
TGTGCCAGCAGCCCGGGGCAGAGCTCCTACGAGCAGTACTTC
CASSPGQSSYEQYF
>TRBJ2-5|TRBD1|15|TRBV5-6|NA
TGTGCCAGCAGCTTGCTTGCAGGGGGCAAAAAGACCCAGTACTTC
CASSLLAGGKKTQYF
>TRBJ2-3|NA|14|TRBV5-1|NA
TGCGCCAGCAGCTTGGGGACTGTCGCGGATACGCAGTATTTT
CASSLGTVADTQYF
>TRBJ2-5|NA|11|TRBV19|NA
TGTGCCAGTAGTACCGGGGAGACCCAGTACTTC
CASSTGETQYF
>TRBJ2-1|NA|19|TRBV15|NA
TGTGCCACCAGCAGAATTCACAGTGGGGACCCGGCTCGCGGCAATGAGCAGTTCTTC
CATSRIHSGDPARGNEQFF
>TRBJ1-5|NA|12|TRBV7-9|NA
TGTGCCAGCAGCCCGCCCAATCAGCCCCAGCATTTT
CASSPPNQPQHF
>TRBJ1-1|NA|15|TRBV4-3|NA
TGCGCCAGCAGCCAAGAGCCGGCTACGAACACTGAAGCTTTCTTT
CASSQEPATNTEAFF
>TRBJ1-3|NA|18|TRBV4-1|NA
TGCGCCAGCAGCCAACCGGGGACTAGGGGGAGAACTGGAAACACCATATATTTT
CASSQPGTRGRTGNTIYF
>TRBJ2-7|NA|13|TRBV25-1|NA
TGTGCCAGCAGCGTCGTTGGGACGTACGAGCAGTACTTC
CASSVVGTYEQYF
>TRBJ1-5|NA|17|TRBV7-2|once
TGTGCCAGCAGCATAGGGGGTAGCCGCAGGGTGAGTCAGCCCCAGCATTTT
CASSIGGSRRVSQPQHF
>TRBJ2-2|TRBD1|14|TRBV7-8|NA
TGTGCCAGCAGCTTCCGACAGGGCTCGGGGGAGCTGTTTTTT
CASSFRQGSGELFF
>TRBJ2-7|NA|13|TRBV29-1|NA
TGCAGCGTTTGGGACTTAAGCTCCTACGAGCAGTACTTC
CSVWDLSSYEQYF
>TRBJ1-2|NA|15|TRBV9|NA
TGTGCCAGCAGCCGACGGGCACAGACTAACTATGGCTACACCTTC
CASSRRAQTNYGYTF
>TRBJ2-7|TRBD2|17|TRBV11-2|NA
TGTGCCAGCACCTTGGGGCTAGCGGGAGGAGTACGAAAAGAGCAGTACTTC
CASTLGLAGGVRKEQYF
>TRBJ2-5|NA|16|TRBV7-3|NA
TGTGCCAGCAGCTTAATGGGCAGGGCTGGCCAAGAGACCCAGTACTTC
CASSLMGRAGQETQYF
>TRBJ2-7|NA|15|TRBV7-2|NA
TGTGCCAGCAGGGGTCGGGGGGCGGTACCCTACGAGCAGTACTTC
CASRGRGAVPYEQYF
>TRBJ1-4|NA|14|TRBV19|NA
TGTGCCAGTAGTCAGGGGTCAACTAATGAAAAACTGTTTTTT
CASSQGSTNEKLFF
>TRBJ2-5|TRBD2|14|TRBV27|once
TGTGCCAGCAGTTTATGGGGCGGGGGGGAGACCCAGTACTTC
CASSLWGGGETQYF
>TRBJ2-1|NA|14|TRBV4-1|NA
TGCGCCAGCAGCCAAGACTATCTCGGCCATGAGCAGTTCTTC
CASSQDYLGHEQFF
>TRBJ1-5|TRBD1|13|TRBV4-1|once
TGCGCCAGCAGCCAGGGGACAGGGGCGCCCCAGCATTTT
CASSQGTGAPQHF